The 2 T cell receptor beta chains in this list originate from one sample, sequenced in a study of blood T cell repertoires in COVID-19. Profiled with immunoSEQ multiplex PCR; TCRdb holds only in-frame clones, not every one. The data contain 150,000 or so clones, 86% of them singletons. The specimen sequenced was peripheral blood. Receptor source: a woman aged 70-85 years with acute or convalescent COVID-19.

This chain connects TRBV4-3 to TRBJ1-5; D unclear. With 0 bases removed from V and 4 bases from J, the gap between germline ends came to 13 bases. The CDR3 is made up of 16 amino acids. Per the germline V gene, CDR1 is LGHNA and CDR2 is YSLEER. CDR3 bases: TGCGCCAGCAGCCAAGATCACGGCAGACATAATCAGCCCCAGCATTTT. Translating it yields CASSQDHGRHNQPQHF.

This chain joins TRBV7-2 and TRBJ2-2; D remains ambiguous. Trimming took off 2 bases at V and 1 base at J, with 11 bases between the two ends. There are 16 residues in the CDR3. The V gene's germline CDR1 is SGHTA and CDR2 FQGNSA. The chain's CDR3 is CASSLLSHRNTGELFF. Written as DNA, the CDR3 is TGTGCCAGCAGCTTATTGAGTCATCGGAACACCGGGGAGCTGTTTTTT.